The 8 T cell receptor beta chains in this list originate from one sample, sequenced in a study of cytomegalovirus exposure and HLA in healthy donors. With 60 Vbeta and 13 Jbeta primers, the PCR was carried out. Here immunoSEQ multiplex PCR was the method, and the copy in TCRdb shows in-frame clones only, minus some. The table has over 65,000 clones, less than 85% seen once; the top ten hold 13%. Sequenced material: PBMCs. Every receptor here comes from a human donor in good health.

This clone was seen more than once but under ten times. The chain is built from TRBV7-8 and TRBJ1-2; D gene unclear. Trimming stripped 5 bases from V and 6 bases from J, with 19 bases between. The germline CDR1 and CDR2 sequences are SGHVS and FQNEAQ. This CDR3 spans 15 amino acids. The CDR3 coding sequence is TGTGCCAGCAGCCTAACACGATCAAAACGGGATGGCTACACCTTC. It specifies CASSLTRSKRDGYTF. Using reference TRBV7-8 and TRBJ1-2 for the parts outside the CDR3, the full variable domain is GAGVSQSPRYKVAKRGQDVALRCDPISGHVSLFWYQQALGQGPEFLTYFQNEAQLDKSGLPSDRFFAERPEGSVSTLKIQRTQQEDSAVYLCASSLTRSKRDGYTFGSGTRLTVV.

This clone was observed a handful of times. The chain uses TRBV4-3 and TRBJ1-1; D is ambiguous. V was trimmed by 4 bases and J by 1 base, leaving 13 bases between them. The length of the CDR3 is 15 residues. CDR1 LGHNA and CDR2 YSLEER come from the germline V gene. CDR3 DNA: TGCGCCAGCAGCCGTGGCGCGAACAGGAACACTGAAGCTTTCTTT. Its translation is CASSRGANRNTEAFF.

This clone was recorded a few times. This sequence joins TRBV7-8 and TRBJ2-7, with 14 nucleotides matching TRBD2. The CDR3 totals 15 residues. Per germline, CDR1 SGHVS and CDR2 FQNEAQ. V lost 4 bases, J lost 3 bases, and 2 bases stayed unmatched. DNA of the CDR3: TGTGCCAGCAGCTGGGGACTAGCGGGGGACTACGAGCAGTACTTC. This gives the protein CASSWGLAGDYEQYF.

CDR3 protein: CASSQAGTGAYNEQFF. CDR3 nucleotides: TGCGCCAGCAGCCAAGCCGGGACAGGGGCTTACAATGAGCAGTTCTTC. V usage is TRBV4-1 and J usage is TRBJ2-1; 10 positions agree with TRBD1. Germline V gene data show CDR1 as MGHRA and CDR2 as YSYEKL. V dropped 1 base and J dropped 4; count of bases not matched to a gene: 4. The CDR3 is made up of 16 amino acids.

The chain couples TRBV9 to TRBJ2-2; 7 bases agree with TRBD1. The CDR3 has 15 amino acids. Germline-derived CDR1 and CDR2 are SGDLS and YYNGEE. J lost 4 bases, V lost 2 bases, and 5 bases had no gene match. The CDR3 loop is CASSVMGQSTGELFF. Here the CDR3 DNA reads TGTGCCAGCAGCGTGATGGGACAGTCCACCGGGGAGCTGTTTTTT.

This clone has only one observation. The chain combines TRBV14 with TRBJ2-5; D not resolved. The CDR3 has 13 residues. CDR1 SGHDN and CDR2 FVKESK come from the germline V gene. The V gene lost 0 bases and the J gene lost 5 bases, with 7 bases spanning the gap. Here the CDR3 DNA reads TGTGCCAGCAGCCAAGAGAGAGTGGAGACCCAGTACTTC. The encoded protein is CASSQERVETQYF.

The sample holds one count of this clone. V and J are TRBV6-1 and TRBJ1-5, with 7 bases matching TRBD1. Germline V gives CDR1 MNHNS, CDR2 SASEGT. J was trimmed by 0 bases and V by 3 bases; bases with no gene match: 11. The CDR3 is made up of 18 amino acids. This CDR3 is CASSDPGTEVYSNQPQHF. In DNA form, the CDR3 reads TGTGCCAGCAGTGACCCCGGGACAGAAGTTTATAGCAATCAGCCCCAGCATTTT.

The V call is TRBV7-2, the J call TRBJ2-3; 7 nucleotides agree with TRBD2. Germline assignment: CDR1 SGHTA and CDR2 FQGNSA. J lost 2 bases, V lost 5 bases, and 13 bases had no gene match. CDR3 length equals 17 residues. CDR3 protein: CASSPQTTSYYTDTQYF. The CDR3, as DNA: TGTGCCAGCAGCCCCCAGACGACTAGCTATTACACAGATACGCAGTATTTT.